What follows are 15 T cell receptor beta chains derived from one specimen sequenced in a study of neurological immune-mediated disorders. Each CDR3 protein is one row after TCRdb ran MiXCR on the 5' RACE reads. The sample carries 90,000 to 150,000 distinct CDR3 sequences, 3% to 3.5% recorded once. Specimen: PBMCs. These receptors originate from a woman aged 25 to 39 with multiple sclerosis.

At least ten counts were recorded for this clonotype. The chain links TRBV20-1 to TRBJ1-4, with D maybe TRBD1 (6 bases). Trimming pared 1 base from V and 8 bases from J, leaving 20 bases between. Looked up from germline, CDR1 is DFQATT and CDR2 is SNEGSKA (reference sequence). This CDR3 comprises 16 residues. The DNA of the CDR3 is TGCAGTGCTAGAGTCCTTGGGGCGAGCAGGGGCGAAAAACTGTTTTTT. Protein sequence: CSARVLGASRGEKLFF.

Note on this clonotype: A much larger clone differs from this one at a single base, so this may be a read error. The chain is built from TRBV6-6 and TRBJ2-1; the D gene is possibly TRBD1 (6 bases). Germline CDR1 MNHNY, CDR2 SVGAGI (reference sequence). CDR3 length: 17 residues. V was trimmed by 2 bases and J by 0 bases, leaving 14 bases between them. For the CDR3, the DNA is TGTGCCAGCAGTTACCTTGGGAAAGGGGGCTCCTACAATGAGCAGTTCTTC. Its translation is CASSYLGKGGSYNEQFF.

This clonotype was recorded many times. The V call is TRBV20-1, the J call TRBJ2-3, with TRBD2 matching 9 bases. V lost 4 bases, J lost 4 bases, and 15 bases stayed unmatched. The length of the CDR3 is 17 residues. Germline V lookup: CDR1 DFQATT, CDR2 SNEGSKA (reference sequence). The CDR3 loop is CSANLIAGGRGADTQYF. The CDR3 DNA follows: TGCAGTGCTAACCTGATCGCGGGGGGGCGAGGCGCAGATACGCAGTATTTT.

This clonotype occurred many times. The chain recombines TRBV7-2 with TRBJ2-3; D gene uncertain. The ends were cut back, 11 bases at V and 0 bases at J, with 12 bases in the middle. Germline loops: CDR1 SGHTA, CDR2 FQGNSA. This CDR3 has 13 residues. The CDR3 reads CAGTMASTDTQYF. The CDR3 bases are TGTGCCGGCACAATGGCTAGCACAGATACGCAGTATTTT. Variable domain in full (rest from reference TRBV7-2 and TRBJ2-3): GAGVSQSPSNKVTEKGKDVELRCDPISGHTALYWYRQSLGQGLEFLIYFQGNSAPDKSGLPSDRFSAERTGGSVSTLTIQRTQQEDSAVYLCAGTMASTDTQYFGPGTRLTVL.

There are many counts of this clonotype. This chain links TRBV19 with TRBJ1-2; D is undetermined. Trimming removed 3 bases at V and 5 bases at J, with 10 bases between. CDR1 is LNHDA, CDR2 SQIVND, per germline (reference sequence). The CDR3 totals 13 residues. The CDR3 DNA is TGTGCCAGTAGTATCGGGCCAGCTTATGGCTACACCTTC. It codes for CASSIGPAYGYTF. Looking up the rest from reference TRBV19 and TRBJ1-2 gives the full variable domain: DGGITQSPKYLFRKEGQNVTLSCEQNLNHDAMYWYRQDPGQGLRLIYYSQIVNDFQKGDIAEGYSVSREKKESFPLTVTSAQKNPTAFYLCASSIGPAYGYTFGSGTRLTVV.

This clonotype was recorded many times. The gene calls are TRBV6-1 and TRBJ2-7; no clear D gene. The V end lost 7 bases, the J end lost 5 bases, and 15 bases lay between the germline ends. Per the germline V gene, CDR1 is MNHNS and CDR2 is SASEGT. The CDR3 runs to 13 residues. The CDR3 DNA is TGTGCCAGCACCTTACGAATGGGTCACGAGCAGTACTTC. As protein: CASTLRMGHEQYF.

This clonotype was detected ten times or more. CDR3 protein: CASRDPGTNTEAFF. Here the CDR3 DNA reads TGTGCCAGCAGAGATCCGGGTACGAACACTGAAGCTTTCTTT. This chain connects TRBV6-2 or TRBV6-3 to TRBJ1-1; D unresolved. Germline V gene data show CDR1 as MNHEY and CDR2 as SVGEGT. The CDR3 is 14 amino acids. Trimming cost V 6 bases and J 1 base, with 12 bases left between them.

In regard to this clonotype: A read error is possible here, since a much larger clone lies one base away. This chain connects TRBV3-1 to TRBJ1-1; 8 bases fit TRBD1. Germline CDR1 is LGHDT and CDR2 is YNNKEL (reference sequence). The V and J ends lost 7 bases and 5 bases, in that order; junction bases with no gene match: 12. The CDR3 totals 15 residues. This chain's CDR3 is CASNHNIQGGTEAFF. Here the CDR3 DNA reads TGTGCCAGCAACCACAATATACAGGGGGGTACTGAAGCTTTCTTT.

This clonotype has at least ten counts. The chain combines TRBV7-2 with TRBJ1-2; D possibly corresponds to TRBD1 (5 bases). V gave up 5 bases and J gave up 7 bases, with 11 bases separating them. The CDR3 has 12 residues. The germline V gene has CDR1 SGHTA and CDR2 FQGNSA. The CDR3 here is CASSPRGGGYTF. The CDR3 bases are TGTGCCAGCAGCCCAAGGGGCGGTGGCTACACCTTC.

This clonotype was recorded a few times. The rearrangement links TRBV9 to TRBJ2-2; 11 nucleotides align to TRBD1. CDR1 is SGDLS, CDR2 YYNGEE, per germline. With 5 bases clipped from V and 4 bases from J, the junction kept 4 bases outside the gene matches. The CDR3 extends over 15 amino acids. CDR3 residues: CASSPGQGATGELFF. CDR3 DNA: TGTGCCAGCAGTCCCGGACAGGGGGCCACCGGGGAGCTGTTTTTT. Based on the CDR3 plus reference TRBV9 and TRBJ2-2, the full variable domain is DSGVTQTPKHLITATGQRVTLRCSPRSGDLSVYWYQQSLDQGLQFLIQYYNGEERAKGNILERFSAQQFPDLHSELNLSSLELGDSALYFCASSPGQGATGELFFGEGSRLTVL.

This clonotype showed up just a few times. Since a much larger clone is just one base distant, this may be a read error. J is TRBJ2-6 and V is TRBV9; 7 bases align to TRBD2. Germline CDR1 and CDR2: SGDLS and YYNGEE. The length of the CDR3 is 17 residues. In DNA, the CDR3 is TGTGCCAGCAGCGTGGGAGGGGCCCTCTCTGGGGCCAAAGTCCTGACTTTC. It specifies CASSVGGALSGAKVLTF.

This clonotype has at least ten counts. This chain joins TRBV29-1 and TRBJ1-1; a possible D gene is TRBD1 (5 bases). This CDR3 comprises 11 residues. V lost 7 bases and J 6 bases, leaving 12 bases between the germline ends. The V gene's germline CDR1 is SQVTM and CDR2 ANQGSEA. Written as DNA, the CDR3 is TGCAGCGCCGTGGGGGGGGCTGAAGCTTTCTTT. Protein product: CSAVGGAEAFF. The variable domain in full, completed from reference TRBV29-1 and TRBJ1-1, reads SAVISQKPSRDICQRGTSLTIQCQVDSQVTMMFWYRQQPGQSLTLIATANQGSEATYESGFVIDKFPISRPNLTFSTLTVSNMSPEDSSIYLCSAVGGAEAFFGQGTRLTVV.

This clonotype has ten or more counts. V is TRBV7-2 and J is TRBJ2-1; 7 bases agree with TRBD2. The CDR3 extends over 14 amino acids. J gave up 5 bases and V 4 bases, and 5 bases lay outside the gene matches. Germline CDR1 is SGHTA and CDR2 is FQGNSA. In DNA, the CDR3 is TGTGCCAGCAGCTCATGGGGGACTAACAATGAGCAGTTCTTC. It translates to CASSSWGTNNEQFF.

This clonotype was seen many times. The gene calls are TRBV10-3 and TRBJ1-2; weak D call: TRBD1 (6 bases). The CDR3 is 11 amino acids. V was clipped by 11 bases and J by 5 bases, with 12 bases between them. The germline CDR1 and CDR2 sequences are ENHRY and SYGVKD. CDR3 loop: CAYSTGYGYTF. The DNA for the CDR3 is TGTGCCTATAGTACAGGGTATGGCTACACCTTC.

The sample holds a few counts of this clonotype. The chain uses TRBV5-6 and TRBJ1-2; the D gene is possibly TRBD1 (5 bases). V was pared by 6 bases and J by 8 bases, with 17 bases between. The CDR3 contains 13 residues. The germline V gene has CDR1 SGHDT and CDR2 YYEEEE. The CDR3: CASTQNRLRGYTF. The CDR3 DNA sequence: TGTGCCAGCACCCAGAACAGGCTACGGGGCTACACCTTC. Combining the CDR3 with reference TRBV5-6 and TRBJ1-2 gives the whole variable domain DAGVTQSPTHLIKTRGQQVTLRCSPKSGHDTVSWYQQALGQGPQFIFQYYEEEERQRGNFPDRFSGHQFPNYSSELNVNALLLGDSALYLCASTQNRLRGYTFGSGTRLTVV.